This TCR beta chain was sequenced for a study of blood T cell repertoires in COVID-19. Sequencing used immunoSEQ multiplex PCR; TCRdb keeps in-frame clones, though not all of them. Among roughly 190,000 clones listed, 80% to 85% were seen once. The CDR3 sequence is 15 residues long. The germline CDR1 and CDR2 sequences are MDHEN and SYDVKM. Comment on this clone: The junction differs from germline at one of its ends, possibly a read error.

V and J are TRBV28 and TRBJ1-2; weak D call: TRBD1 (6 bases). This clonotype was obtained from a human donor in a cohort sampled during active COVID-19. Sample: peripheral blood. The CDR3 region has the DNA TGTGCCAGCAGCTTATGGACACAGGGTAGAGGTGGCTACACCTTC. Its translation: CASSLWTQGRGGYTF.